The clone carrying this T cell receptor beta chain was detected once. This sample stems from a study of blood T cell repertoires in COVID-19. Across the study: Samples came from the United States, Italy and Spain, spanning acute and convalescent COVID-19. Sources were T cells, B-cell-depleted T cells, or PBMCs; the material itself was cDNA or gDNA.

Per the authors' pipeline: Amplified reference gene primers provided the basis for estimating nucleated cell counts. Only in-frame clones appear in the TCRdb table, and some are missing; sequencing was by immunoSEQ multiplex PCR. V and J calls and clone size come straight from that table; D and trimming were deduced from the DNA. The table lists 65,000 to 70,000 clones, about four fifths of them singletons, with around 5.9% in the top ten. This CDR3 spans 15 amino acids. V was cut by 0 bases and J by 0 bases, with 8 bases left in between. Germline CDR1 is LGHDT and CDR2 is YNNKEL (reference sequence).

Specimen: peripheral blood. The origin of this receptor is a woman aged 60-75 years with acute or convalescent COVID-19. The J gene is TRBJ2-5, the V gene TRBV3-1 (or the pseudogene TRBV3-2), with a weak D call TRBD1 (6 bases). The CDR3 bases are TGTGCCAGCAGCCAAGAAGGGACAAACCAAGAGACCCAGTACTTC. Translated, it gives CASSQEGTNQETQYF.